This entry is about one T cell receptor beta chain. V lost 1 base to trimming and J lost 11 bases, with 12 bases between them. In germline, CDR1 is SGHNT, CDR2 YYREEE (reference sequence). This CDR3 comprises 13 residues. The sample is drawn from a study of blood T cell repertoires in COVID-19. On the study more broadly: Acute and convalescent COVID-19 specimens originated in the United States, Italy and Spain. Sources were T cells, B-cell-depleted T cells, or PBMCs; the material itself was cDNA or gDNA.

Under the authors' procedure: For nucleated cells, counts were estimated from reference gene primer amplification. Sequencing used immunoSEQ multiplex PCR; TCRdb keeps in-frame clones, though not all of them. Clone size and V and J calls were adopted from that table, with D and trimming inferred from the DNA. The data show a few hundred thousand clones, 86% seen once. The sample was peripheral blood. This clonotype was obtained from a man older than 75 with acute or convalescent COVID-19. J is TRBJ2-2 and V is TRBV5-4; unclear D gene. In nucleotides, the CDR3 is TGTGCCAGCAGCTTGCCATCCCCCACAGAGCTGTTTTTT. This sequence encodes CASSLPSPTELFF.